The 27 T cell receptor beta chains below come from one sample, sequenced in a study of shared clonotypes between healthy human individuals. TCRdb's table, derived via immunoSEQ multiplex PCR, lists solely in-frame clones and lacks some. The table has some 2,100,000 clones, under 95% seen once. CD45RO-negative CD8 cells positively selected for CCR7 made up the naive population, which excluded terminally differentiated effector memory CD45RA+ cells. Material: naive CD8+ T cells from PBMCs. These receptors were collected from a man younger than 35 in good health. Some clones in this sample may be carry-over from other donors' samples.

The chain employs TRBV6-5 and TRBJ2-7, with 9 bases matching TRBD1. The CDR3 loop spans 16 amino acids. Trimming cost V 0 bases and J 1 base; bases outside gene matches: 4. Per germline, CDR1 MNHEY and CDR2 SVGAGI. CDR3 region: CASSYSAGTGSYEQYF. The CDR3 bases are TGTGCCAGCAGTTACTCCGCCGGGACAGGGTCCTACGAGCAGTACTTC.

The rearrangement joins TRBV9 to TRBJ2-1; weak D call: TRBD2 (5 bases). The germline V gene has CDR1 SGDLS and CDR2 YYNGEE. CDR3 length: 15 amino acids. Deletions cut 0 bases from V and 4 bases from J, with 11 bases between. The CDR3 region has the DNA TGTGCCAGCAGCGTAGATGGTAGCGTTTACAATGAGCAGTTCTTC. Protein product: CASSVDGSVYNEQFF.

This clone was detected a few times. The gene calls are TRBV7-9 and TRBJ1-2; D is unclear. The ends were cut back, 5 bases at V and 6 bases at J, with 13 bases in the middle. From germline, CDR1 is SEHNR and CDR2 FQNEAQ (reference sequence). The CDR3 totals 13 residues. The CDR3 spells CASSRDRANGYTF. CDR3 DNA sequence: TGTGCCAGCAGCCGCGACCGGGCAAATGGCTACACCTTC.

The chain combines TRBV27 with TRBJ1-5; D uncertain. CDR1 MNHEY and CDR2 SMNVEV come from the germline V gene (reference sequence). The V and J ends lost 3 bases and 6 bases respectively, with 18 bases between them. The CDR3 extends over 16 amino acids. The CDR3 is CASSFRHPVMGQPQHF. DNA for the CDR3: TGTGCCAGCAGTTTCCGACACCCCGTGATGGGTCAGCCCCAGCATTTT.

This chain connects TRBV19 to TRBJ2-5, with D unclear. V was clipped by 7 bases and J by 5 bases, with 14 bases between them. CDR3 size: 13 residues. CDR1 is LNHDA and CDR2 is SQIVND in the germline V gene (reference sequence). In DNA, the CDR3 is TGTGCCAGTAATTCCAGGCTCAGGGAGACCCAGTACTTC. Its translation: CASNSRLRETQYF.

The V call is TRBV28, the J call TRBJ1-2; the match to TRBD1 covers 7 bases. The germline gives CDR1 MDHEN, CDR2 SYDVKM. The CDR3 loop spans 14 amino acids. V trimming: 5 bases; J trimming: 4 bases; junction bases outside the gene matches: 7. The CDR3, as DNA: TGTGCCAGCAGTCTACGAGGGGGCCCCTATGGCTACACCTTC. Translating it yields CASSLRGGPYGYTF.

As DNA, the CDR3 is TGTGCCACCAGCAGAGAGGGGGACCGATCCTACGAGCAGTACTTC. Translated, it gives CATSREGDRSYEQYF. This rearrangement joins TRBV15 to TRBJ2-7; perhaps D is TRBD1 or TRBD2 (5 bases each). The CDR3 is made up of 15 amino acids. Germline CDR1 reads LNHNV; CDR2 reads YYDKDF (reference sequence). V gave up 0 bases and J gave up 1 base, with 10 bases separating them.

CDR3 DNA sequence: TGTGCCAGCAGCCAAGATTTAAGGGCGGGGCGGCTCGGCGAGCAGTACTTC. It translates to CASSQDLRAGRLGEQYF. This chain joins TRBV14 and TRBJ2-7; possible D gene TRBD2, 6 bases. Trimming removed 0 bases at V and 6 bases at J, with 21 bases between. Looked up from germline, CDR1 is SGHDN and CDR2 is FVKESK. There are 17 residues in the CDR3. Full variable domain (outside the CDR3, taken from reference TRBV14 and TRBJ2-7): EAGVTQFPSHSVIEKGQTVTLRCDPISGHDNLYWYRRVMGKEIKFLLHFVKESKQDESGMPNNRFLAERTGGTYSTLKVQPAELEDSGVYFCASSQDLRAGRLGEQYFGPGTRLTVT.

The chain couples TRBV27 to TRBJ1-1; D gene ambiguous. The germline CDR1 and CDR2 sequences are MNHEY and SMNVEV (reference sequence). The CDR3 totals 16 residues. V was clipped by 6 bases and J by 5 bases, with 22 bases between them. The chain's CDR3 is CASSPFLEGVRTEAFF. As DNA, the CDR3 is TGTGCCAGCAGCCCGTTCCTGGAGGGAGTGAGGACTGAAGCTTTCTTT.

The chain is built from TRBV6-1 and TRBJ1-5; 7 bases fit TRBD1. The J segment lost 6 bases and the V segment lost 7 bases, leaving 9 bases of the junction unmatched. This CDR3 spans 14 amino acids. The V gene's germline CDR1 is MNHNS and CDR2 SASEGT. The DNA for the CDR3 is TGTGCCAGCATCGACAGGGCCTCCCCTCAGCCCCAGCATTTT. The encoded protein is CASIDRASPQPQHF.

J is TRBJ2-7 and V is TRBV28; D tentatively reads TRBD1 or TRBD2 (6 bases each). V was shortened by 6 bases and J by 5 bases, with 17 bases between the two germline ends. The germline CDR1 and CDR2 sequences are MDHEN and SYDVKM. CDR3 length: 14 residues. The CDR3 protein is CASSLRRGFHEQYF. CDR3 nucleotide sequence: TGTGCCAGCAGCCTCAGGAGGGGGTTCCACGAGCAGTACTTC.

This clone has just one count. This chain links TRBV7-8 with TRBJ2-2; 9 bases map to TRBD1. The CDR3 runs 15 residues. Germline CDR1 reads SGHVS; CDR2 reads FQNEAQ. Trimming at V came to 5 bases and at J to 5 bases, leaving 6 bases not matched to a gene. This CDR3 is CASSQRTGETGELFF. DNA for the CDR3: TGTGCCAGCAGCCAGAGGACAGGGGAGACCGGGGAGCTGTTTTTT.

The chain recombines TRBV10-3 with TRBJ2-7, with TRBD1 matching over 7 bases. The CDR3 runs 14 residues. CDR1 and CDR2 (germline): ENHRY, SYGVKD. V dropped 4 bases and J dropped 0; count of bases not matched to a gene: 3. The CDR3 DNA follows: TGTGCCATCAGTGGGGGACAGAGCTCCTACGAGCAGTACTTC. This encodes CAISGGQSSYEQYF.

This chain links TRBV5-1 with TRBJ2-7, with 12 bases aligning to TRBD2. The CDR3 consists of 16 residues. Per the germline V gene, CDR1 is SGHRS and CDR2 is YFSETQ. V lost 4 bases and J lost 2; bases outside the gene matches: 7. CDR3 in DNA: TGCGCCAGCAGCCCCACTAGCGGGAGGTTCACCTACGAGCAGTACTTC. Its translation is CASSPTSGRFTYEQYF.

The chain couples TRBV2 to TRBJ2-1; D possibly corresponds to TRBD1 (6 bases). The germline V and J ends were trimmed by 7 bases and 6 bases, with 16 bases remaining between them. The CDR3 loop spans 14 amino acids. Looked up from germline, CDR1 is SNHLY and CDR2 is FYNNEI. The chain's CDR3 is CASIDRPTINEQFF. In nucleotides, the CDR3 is TGTGCCAGCATCGACAGGCCCACGATCAATGAGCAGTTCTTC.

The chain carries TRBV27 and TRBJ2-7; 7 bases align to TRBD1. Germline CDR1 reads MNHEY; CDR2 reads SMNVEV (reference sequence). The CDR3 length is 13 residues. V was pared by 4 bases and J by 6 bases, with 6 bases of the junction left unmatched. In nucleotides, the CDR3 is TGTGCCAGCAGTTGGGCCACAGGGGCCGAGCAGTACTTC. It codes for CASSWATGAEQYF.

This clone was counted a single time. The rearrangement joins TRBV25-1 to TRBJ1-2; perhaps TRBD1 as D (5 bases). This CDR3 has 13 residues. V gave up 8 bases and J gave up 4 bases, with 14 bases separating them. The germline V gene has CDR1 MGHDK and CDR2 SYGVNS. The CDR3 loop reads CASSPRGLYGYTF. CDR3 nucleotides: TGTGCCAGCTCCCCGAGGGGTCTCTATGGCTACACCTTC.

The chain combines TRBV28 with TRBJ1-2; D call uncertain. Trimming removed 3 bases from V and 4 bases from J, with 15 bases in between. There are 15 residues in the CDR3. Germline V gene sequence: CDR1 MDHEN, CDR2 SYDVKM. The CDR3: CASSFFLRTPYGYTF. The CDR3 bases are TGTGCCAGCAGTTTCTTTCTGAGGACCCCCTATGGCTACACCTTC.

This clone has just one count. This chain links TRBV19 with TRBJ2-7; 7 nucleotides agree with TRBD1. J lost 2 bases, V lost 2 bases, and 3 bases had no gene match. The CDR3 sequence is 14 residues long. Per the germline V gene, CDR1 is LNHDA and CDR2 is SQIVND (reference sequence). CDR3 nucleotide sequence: TGTGCCAGTAGTATATGGGACAGAGCCTACGAGCAGTACTTC. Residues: CASSIWDRAYEQYF.

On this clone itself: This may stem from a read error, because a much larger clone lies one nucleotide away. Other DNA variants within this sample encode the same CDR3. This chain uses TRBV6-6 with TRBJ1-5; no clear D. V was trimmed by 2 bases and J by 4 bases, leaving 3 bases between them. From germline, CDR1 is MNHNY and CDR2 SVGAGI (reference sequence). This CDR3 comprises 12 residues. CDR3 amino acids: CASSYLNQPQHF. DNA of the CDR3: TGTGCCAGCAGTTACCTTAATCAGCCCCAGCATTTT.

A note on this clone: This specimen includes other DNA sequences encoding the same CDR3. The CDR3 DNA follows: TGTGCCAGCAGTTTATCTGGGTCCCTCTATGGCTACACCTTC. Residues: CASSLSGSLYGYTF. V gene TRBV27 combines with J gene TRBJ1-2; D not certain. V was cut by 0 bases and J by 4 bases, with 9 bases left in between. This CDR3 region has 14 residues. Germline CDR1 MNHEY, CDR2 SMNVEV (reference sequence).

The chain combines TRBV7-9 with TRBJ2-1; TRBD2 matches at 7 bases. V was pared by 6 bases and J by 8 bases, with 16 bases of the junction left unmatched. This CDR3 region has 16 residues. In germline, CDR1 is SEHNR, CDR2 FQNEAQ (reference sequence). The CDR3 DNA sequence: TGTGCCAGCAGTTACGGTAGCGGGCTGGGTAGGGATGAGCAGTTCTTC. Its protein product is CASSYGSGLGRDEQFF.

The CDR3 nucleotides read TGTGCCAGCAGCTCGCGACTAGCGGGGAATTACGAGCAGTACTTC. Its protein is CASSSRLAGNYEQYF. The chain is built from TRBV7-8 and TRBJ2-7, with TRBD2 matching 11 bases. This CDR3 has 15 residues. The germline V gene encodes CDR1 SGHVS and CDR2 FQNEAQ. V shed 4 bases, J shed 4 bases, and the junction held 6 bases outside the gene matches.

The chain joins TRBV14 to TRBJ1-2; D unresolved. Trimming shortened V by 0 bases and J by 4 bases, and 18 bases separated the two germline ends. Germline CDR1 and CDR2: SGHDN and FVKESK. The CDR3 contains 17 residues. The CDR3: CASSQDTRGLRGYGYTF. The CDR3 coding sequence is TGTGCCAGCAGCCAAGATACTCGGGGTCTTCGAGGCTATGGCTACACCTTC.

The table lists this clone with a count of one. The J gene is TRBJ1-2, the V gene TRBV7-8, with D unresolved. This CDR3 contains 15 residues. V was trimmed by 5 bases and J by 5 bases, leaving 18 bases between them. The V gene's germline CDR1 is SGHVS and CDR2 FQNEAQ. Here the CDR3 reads CASSVTIGVAYGYTF. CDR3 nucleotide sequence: TGTGCCAGCAGCGTGACAATTGGGGTTGCATATGGCTACACCTTC.

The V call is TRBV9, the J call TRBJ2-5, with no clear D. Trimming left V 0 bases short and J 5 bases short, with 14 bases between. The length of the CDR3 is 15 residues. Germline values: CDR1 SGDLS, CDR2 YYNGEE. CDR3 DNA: TGTGCCAGCAGCGTAGGGGCCTTGCGTGTGGAGACCCAGTACTTC. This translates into CASSVGALRVETQYF.

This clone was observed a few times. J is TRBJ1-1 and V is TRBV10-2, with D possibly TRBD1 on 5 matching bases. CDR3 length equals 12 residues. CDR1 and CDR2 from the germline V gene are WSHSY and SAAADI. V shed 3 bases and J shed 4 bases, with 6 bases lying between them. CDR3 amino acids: CASSEGVTEAFF. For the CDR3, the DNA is TGCGCCAGCAGTGAAGGGGTCACTGAAGCTTTCTTT.